The 31 T cell receptor beta chains below come from one sample, sequenced in a study of blood T cell repertoires in COVID-19. Generated by immunoSEQ multiplex PCR, the TCRdb table keeps only in-frame clones and is missing some. The sample comprises 180,000 or so clones, 75% to 90% of which are singletons, and 8.2% rests with the top ten. What was sequenced was peripheral blood. The receptors originated from a woman in her sixties with acute or convalescent COVID-19.

J is TRBJ2-1 and V is TRBV5-1, with D perhaps TRBD1 (6 bases). Germline V gives CDR1 SGHRS, CDR2 YFSETQ. Trimming removed 0 bases from V and 0 bases from J, with 13 bases in between. The CDR3 covers 17 residues. As DNA, the CDR3 is TGCGCCAGCAGCTTGGCTGGGGGCGGAAGCTCCTACAATGAGCAGTTCTTC. As protein: CASSLAGGGSSYNEQFF.

A single count supports this clone. The V and J genes are TRBV6-5 and TRBJ2-1; 12 bases are a match to TRBD1. V dropped 0 bases and J dropped 8; count of bases not matched to a gene: 5. The V gene's germline CDR1 is MNHEY and CDR2 SVGAGI. The CDR3 sequence is 16 residues long. This CDR3 is CASSYSGTGGLDEQFF. The DNA of the CDR3 is TGTGCCAGCAGTTACTCCGGGACAGGGGGCTTGGATGAGCAGTTCTTC.

The chain carries TRBV4-2 and TRBJ1-2, with unresolved D. CDR3 size: 16 residues. Trimming took off 0 bases at V and 3 bases at J, with 14 bases between the two ends. Germline loops: CDR1 LGHNA, CDR2 YNFKEQ. The CDR3 here is CASSQDIRDSDYGYTF. The CDR3 DNA follows: TGTGCCAGCAGCCAAGATATACGGGATTCGGACTATGGCTACACCTTC.

This sequence joins TRBV6-5 and TRBJ1-3, with no clear D. The V gene lost 6 bases and the J gene lost 4 bases, with 16 bases spanning the gap. Germline V lookup: CDR1 MNHEY, CDR2 SVGAGI. The CDR3 totals 15 residues. CDR3 region: CASSSDFRKGNTIYF. The CDR3 region has the DNA TGTGCCAGCAGCTCAGACTTCCGCAAGGGAAACACCATATATTTT.

This sequence joins TRBV3-1 (or the pseudogene TRBV3-2) and TRBJ1-1; 8 bases match TRBD1. Germline V gene data show CDR1 as LGHDT and CDR2 as YNNKEL (reference sequence). This CDR3 contains 15 residues. Trimming removed 1 base from V and 1 base from J; junction bases left unmatched: 2. CDR3 residues: CASSQVGTGNTEAFF. The CDR3 DNA reads as TGTGCCAGCAGCCAAGTCGGGACAGGGAACACTGAAGCTTTCTTT.

This rearrangement joins TRBV5-5 to TRBJ1-1; D may be TRBD1 (6 bases). The V and J ends lost 3 bases and 6 bases respectively, with 18 bases between them. Germline V lookup: CDR1 SGHKS, CDR2 YYEKEE (reference sequence). The CDR3 is 15 residues long. The CDR3 bases are TGTGCCAGCAGCTCGGGACAACCCCTTTTGGCTGAAGCTTTCTTT. It specifies CASSSGQPLLAEAFF.

The chain links TRBV28 to TRBJ2-7, with D possibly being TRBD1 (6 bases). Germline V lookup: CDR1 MDHEN, CDR2 SYDVKM. The CDR3 contains 11 residues. The V gene lost 5 bases and the J gene lost 11 bases, with 13 bases spanning the gap. As DNA, the CDR3 is TGTGCCAGCAGTCAAACAGGGTGGAAGTACTTC. Translating it yields CASSQTGWKYF.

DNA for the CDR3: TGTGCCATCAGTGAGAACGGCTACGAGCAGTACGTC. Its translation: CAISENGYEQYV. The chain employs TRBV10-3 and TRBJ2-7; D remains ambiguous. With 2 bases removed from V and 3 bases from J, the gap between germline ends came to 5 bases. CDR1 is ENHRY and CDR2 is SYGVKD in the germline V gene. The CDR3 extends over 12 amino acids.

V usage is TRBV9 and J usage is TRBJ1-1; tentatively, D is TRBD1 (5 bases). Germline V gives CDR1 SGDLS, CDR2 YYNGEE. The V gene lost 2 bases and the J gene lost 5 bases, with 10 bases spanning the gap. The CDR3 extends over 13 amino acids. CDR3 sequence (DNA): TGTGCCAGCAGCGTCGACAGTCTGACTGAAGCTTTCTTT. This encodes CASSVDSLTEAFF. The full variable domain, rest sourced from reference TRBV9 and TRBJ1-1, is DSGVTQTPKHLITATGQRVTLRCSPRSGDLSVYWYQQSLDQGLQFLIQYYNGEERAKGNILERFSAQQFPDLHSELNLSSLELGDSALYFCASSVDSLTEAFFGQGTRLTVV.

CDR3 sequence: CASSSGTGAINSPLHF. The CDR3 DNA sequence: TGTGCCAGCAGCTCCGGGACAGGGGCTATTAATTCACCCCTCCACTTT. The chain joins TRBV6-6 to TRBJ1-6; 10 nucleotides agree with TRBD1. V shed 6 bases and J 6 bases; nucleotides not matched to a gene: 8. CDR1 and CDR2 from the germline V gene are MNHNY and SVGAGI (reference sequence). This CDR3 contains 16 residues.

This clone was seen a handful of times. The chain recombines TRBV6-1 with TRBJ1-1; TRBD1 might be the D (6 bases). The V end lost 2 bases, the J end lost 6 bases, and 16 bases lay between the germline ends. The germline gives CDR1 MNHNS, CDR2 SASEGT. The CDR3 spans 15 residues. The CDR3 sequence is CASSEWWAGEAEAFF. The DNA for the CDR3 is TGTGCCAGCAGTGAATGGTGGGCAGGGGAAGCTGAAGCTTTCTTT.

The chain joins TRBV30 to TRBJ1-6; 8 bases line up with TRBD1. CDR3 length: 15 residues. V dropped 1 base and J dropped 1; count of bases not matched to a gene: 0. CDR1 and CDR2 from the germline V gene are GTSNPN and SVGIG (reference sequence). The CDR3 loop is CAWSGQGSYNSPLHF. CDR3 DNA: TGTGCCTGGAGTGGACAGGGGTCCTATAATTCACCCCTCCACTTT. Using reference TRBV30 and TRBJ1-6 for the parts outside the CDR3, the full variable domain is SQTIHQWPATLVQPVGSPLSLECTVEGTSNPNLYWYRQAAGRGLQLLFYSVGIGQISSEVPQNLSASRPQDRQFILSSKKLLLSDSGFYLCAWSGQGSYNSPLHFGNGTRLTVT.

This clone was seen a single time. This chain uses TRBV6-5 with TRBJ1-6; D is uncertain. V was pared by 10 bases and J by 6 bases, with 10 bases between. The CDR3 has 12 residues. Germline V gives CDR1 MNHEY, CDR2 SVGAGI. CDR3 amino acids: CATKSVNSPLHF. Here the CDR3 DNA reads TGTGCCACCAAAAGCGTTAATTCACCCCTCCACTTT.

This clone appeared a few times. The V gene is TRBV19, the J gene TRBJ1-2; D perhaps matches TRBD1 (5 bases). This CDR3 has 14 residues. V lost 1 base, J lost 4 bases, and 10 bases lay in between. CDR1 and CDR2 (germline): LNHDA, SQIVND (reference sequence). The CDR3 is CASSIGGQIYGYTF. The CDR3 bases are TGTGCCAGTAGTATAGGGGGCCAGATCTATGGCTACACCTTC. Full variable domain (rest looked up from reference TRBV19 and TRBJ1-2): DGGITQSPKYLFRKEGQNVTLSCEQNLNHDAMYWYRQDPGQGLRLIYYSQIVNDFQKGDIAEGYSVSREKKESFPLTVTSAQKNPTAFYLCASSIGGQIYGYTFGSGTRLTVV.

The chain combines TRBV7-9 with TRBJ2-7; the D gene is possibly TRBD2 (7 bases). This CDR3 is 15 amino acids long. Germline lookup yields CDR1 SEHNR and CDR2 FQNEAQ (reference sequence). Trimming left V 0 bases short and J 7 bases short, with 16 bases between. CDR3 in DNA: TGTGCCAGCAGCTTAGCGGGGTCCAGGGGAGGGGAGCAGTACTTC. Translating it yields CASSLAGSRGGEQYF.

This chain links TRBV19 with TRBJ1-5, with a tentative D call TRBD1 (6 bases). Looked up from germline, CDR1 is LNHDA and CDR2 is SQIVND (reference sequence). Between the trimmed V and J ends, which lost 6 bases and 0 bases, there was a span of 12 bases. The CDR3 runs to 15 residues. The chain's CDR3 is CASSTGHLSNQPQHF. CDR3 nucleotides: TGTGCCAGTAGCACGGGACACCTTAGCAATCAGCCCCAGCATTTT.

V and J are TRBV6-1 and TRBJ1-4; 7 bases match TRBD1. After removal of 3 bases from V and 5 bases from J, the junction contained 6 bases not matched to a gene. Per the germline V gene, CDR1 is MNHNS and CDR2 is SASEGT. The CDR3 sequence is 15 residues long. The CDR3 protein is CASSDVDRFNEKLFF. The CDR3 nucleotides are TGTGCCAGCAGTGACGTGGACAGGTTCAATGAAAAACTGTTTTTT.

The V call is TRBV6-6, the J call TRBJ1-5; a possible D gene is TRBD1 (5 bases). Between the trimmed V and J ends, which lost 5 bases and 0 bases, there was a span of 11 bases. This CDR3 is built from 15 residues. The germline CDR1 and CDR2 sequences are MNHNY and SVGAGI (reference sequence). The CDR3 reads CASSTSGGSNQPQHF. CDR3 sequence (DNA): TGTGCCAGCAGTACCTCGGGGGGTAGCAATCAGCCCCAGCATTTT.

The chain is built from TRBV6-5 and TRBJ2-1; 12 nucleotides align to TRBD1. The germline V gene encodes CDR1 MNHEY and CDR2 SVGAGI. This CDR3 has 15 residues. After removal of 7 bases from V and 7 bases from J, the junction contained 8 bases not matched to a gene. The CDR3 DNA is TGTGCCAGCATCCCGGGGACAGGGGGCAAGAATGAGCAGTTCTTC. Its protein is CASIPGTGGKNEQFF.

The rearrangement uses TRBV6-6 and TRBJ2-2; perhaps TRBD1 as D (7 bases). The V end was cut by 5 bases, the J end by 3 bases, with 16 bases between. The CDR3 sequence is 16 residues long. Germline loops: CDR1 MNHNY, CDR2 SVGAGI (reference sequence). The CDR3 bases are TGTGCCAGCAGTGGCCCGACAGGGACTGACACCGGGGAGCTGTTTTTT. The encoded protein is CASSGPTGTDTGELFF.

This rearrangement joins TRBV7-9 to TRBJ1-1; possibly TRBD1 for D (6 bases). This CDR3 is built from 15 residues. V shed 1 base and J shed 1 base, with 10 bases lying between them. The germline CDR1 and CDR2 sequences are SEHNR and FQNEAQ (reference sequence). CDR3 residues: CASSLGGPSNTEAFF. For the CDR3, the DNA is TGTGCCAGCAGCTTAGGGGGGCCCTCGAACACTGAAGCTTTCTTT.

This clone is a singleton in its sample. This chain links TRBV2 with TRBJ1-5; TRBD1 matches 8 bases. The germline gives CDR1 SNHLY, CDR2 FYNNEI. With V trimmed by 5 bases and J by 13 bases, 10 bases remained unmatched. The CDR3 loop spans 13 amino acids. The CDR3 loop reads CASSLSNGDRQHF. The CDR3 DNA sequence: TGTGCCAGCAGTCTAAGCAACGGGGACAGGCAGCATTTT.

V and J are TRBV2 and TRBJ1-2, with 7 nucleotides matching TRBD1. CDR1 is SNHLY, CDR2 FYNNEI, per germline. This CDR3 region has 16 residues. J gave up 0 bases and V 6 bases, and 10 bases lay outside the gene matches. CDR3: CASSITGTATNYGYTF. The DNA of the CDR3 is TGTGCCAGCAGCATTACCGGGACAGCTACTAACTATGGCTACACCTTC.

The CDR3 nucleotides read TGTGCCAGCAGTTTAAGGACCCACGGGACAGGGGTCGAGACCCAGTACTTC. Translation gives CASSLRTHGTGVETQYF. The chain has TRBV27 and TRBJ2-5; 10 positions agree with TRBD1. The CDR3 runs to 17 residues. Germline loops: CDR1 MNHEY, CDR2 SMNVEV (reference sequence). V was clipped by 2 bases and J by 5 bases; unmatched bases: 11.

This chain's CDR3 is CASSPLGTSGRLVDTQYF. The CDR3 nucleotides are TGTGCCAGCTCACCTCTGGGGACTAGCGGGAGATTGGTAGATACGCAGTATTTT. The rearrangement joins TRBV18 to TRBJ2-3; 14 nucleotides match TRBD2. The CDR3 is made up of 18 amino acids. The V gene end was trimmed by 3 bases and the J gene end by 5 bases; junction bases not matched to a gene: 10. CDR1 and CDR2 from the germline V gene are KGHSH and LQKENI. The full variable domain, completed using reference TRBV18 and TRBJ2-3, is NAGVMQNPRHLVRRRGQEARLRCSPMKGHSHVYWYRQLPEEGLKFMVYLQKENIIDESGMPKERFSAEFPKEGPSILRIQQVVRGDSAAYFCASSPLGTSGRLVDTQYFGPGTRLTVL.

This chain joins TRBV29-1 and TRBJ2-3; 13 bases match TRBD2. CDR3 size: 15 residues. Trimming at V came to 6 bases and at J to 4 bases, leaving 7 bases not matched to a gene. Germline V lookup: CDR1 SQVTM, CDR2 ANQGSEA. CDR3 in DNA: TGCAGCGTCGACAGGACTAGCGGGAGCTCAGATACGCAGTATTTT. Amino acid sequence: CSVDRTSGSSDTQYF.

The count of this clone is one. The chain employs TRBV5-1 and TRBJ2-7, with 9 positions matching TRBD1. The CDR3 spans 14 residues. Unmatched junction bases numbered 3, after V lost 0 bases and J lost 5 bases. CDR1 and CDR2 from the germline V gene are SGHRS and YFSETQ. The chain's CDR3 is CASSLGWTGDEQYF. CDR3 nucleotides: TGCGCCAGCAGCTTGGGATGGACAGGGGACGAGCAGTACTTC. Together with reference TRBV5-1 and TRBJ2-7, the CDR3 gives the full variable domain: KAGVTQTPRYLIKTRGQQVTLSCSPISGHRSVSWYQQTPGQGLQFLFEYFSETQRNKGNFPGRFSGRQFSNSRSEMNVSTLELGDSALYLCASSLGWTGDEQYFGPGTRLTVT.

CDR3 region: CASNAGGSNQPQHF. CDR3 DNA: TGTGCCAGCAATGCAGGGGGAAGTAATCAGCCCCAGCATTTT. This chain joins TRBV6-5 and TRBJ1-5; 7 positions match TRBD1. This CDR3 region has 14 residues. The V gene end was trimmed by 7 bases and the J gene end by 4 bases; junction bases not matched to a gene: 7. Germline V gene lookup returns CDR1 MNHEY and CDR2 SVGAGI.

V and J are TRBV11-2 and TRBJ1-4; D remains ambiguous. Germline CDR1 SGHAT, CDR2 FQNNGV. Trimming left V 5 bases short and J 6 bases short, with 16 bases between. This CDR3 has 15 residues. The CDR3 is CASSPGGRRDEKLFF. In nucleotides, the CDR3 is TGTGCCAGCAGCCCCGGAGGACGTCGGGATGAAAAACTGTTTTTT.

V and J are TRBV29-1 and TRBJ1-5; possibly TRBD1 for D (5 bases). V was cut by 4 bases and J by 4 bases, with 8 bases left in between. The CDR3 runs 12 residues. The germline V gene encodes CDR1 SQVTM and CDR2 ANQGSEA. The CDR3 bases are TGCAGCGTTGGGGGGGGGAATCAGCCCCAGCATTTT. Translated: CSVGGGNQPQHF.

In this sample, this clone turned up a few times. The rearrangement uses TRBV28 and TRBJ2-7; 13 bases align to TRBD2. Looked up from germline, CDR1 is MDHEN and CDR2 is SYDVKM. V lost 5 bases to trimming and J lost 9 bases; unmatched junction nucleotides: 10. The CDR3 sequence is 15 residues long. The CDR3 nucleotides are TGTGCCAGCAGTCTAACTTCGGGACTAGCGGGGACGCAGTACTTC. As protein: CASSLTSGLAGTQYF.